A single sample is the source of the 19 T cell receptor beta chains below, sequenced in a study of blood T cell repertoires in COVID-19 (dated by TCRdb to the early 2020s). To prepare the library, the immunoSEQ multiplex PCR assay was applied. TCRdb re-hosts the immuneACCESS table, in-frame sequences only. Its copies lack some clones; in the studies checked, an unresolved V gene accounts for under half of them, and the cause for the rest is not known. Present in this sample are some 100,000 clones, 88% of which were seen just once. The top ten clones comprise approximately 8.7% of the sample. Specimen: peripheral blood. The source is a woman in her 70s with acute or convalescent COVID-19.

This clone was recorded once. J is TRBJ2-4 and V is TRBV6-5, with D perhaps TRBD2 (6 bases). The CDR3 is 16 residues long. With 4 bases removed from V and 1 base from J, the gap between germline ends came to 14 bases. Germline V lookup: CDR1 MNHEY, CDR2 SVGAGI. CDR3 in amino acids: CASSLQGGTAKNIQYF. For the CDR3, the DNA is TGTGCCAGCAGTTTACAAGGCGGGACGGCCAAAAACATTCAGTACTTC.

This sequence joins TRBV6-5 and TRBJ2-3; 8 bases line up with TRBD1. Germline values: CDR1 MNHEY, CDR2 SVGAGI. The CDR3 spans 15 residues. The V segment lost 6 bases and the J segment 2 bases; nucleotides outside the gene matches: 7. DNA for the CDR3: TGTGCCAGCAGCCGGGGACAGGCTCCCACAGATACGCAGTATTTT. Protein sequence: CASSRGQAPTDTQYF.

The chain has TRBV5-1 and TRBJ1-1; 8 bases agree with TRBD1. The CDR3 runs 16 residues. Germline V gives CDR1 SGHRS, CDR2 YFSETQ. With V trimmed by 5 bases and J by 3 bases, 12 bases remained unmatched. The CDR3 loop is CASRPDRGDHYTEAFF. DNA for the CDR3: TGCGCCAGCAGGCCAGACAGGGGAGATCATTACACTGAAGCTTTCTTT.

V gene TRBV7-3 combines with J gene TRBJ2-1; 7 nucleotides align to TRBD1. V lost 5 bases and J lost 8; bases outside the gene matches: 6. The CDR3 spans 13 residues. Germline assignment: CDR1 SGHTA and CDR2 FQGTGA. This CDR3 is CASSLNRGHEQFF. CDR3 nucleotides: TGTGCCAGCAGCCTAAACAGGGGTCATGAGCAGTTCTTC.

This clone was seen a handful of times. This chain uses TRBV29-1 with TRBJ1-2, with TRBD1 matching over 7 bases. The CDR3 loop spans 12 amino acids. Germline CDR1 reads SQVTM; CDR2 reads ANQGSEA. Unmatched junction bases numbered 6, after V lost 3 bases and J lost 8 bases. The CDR3 nucleotides are TGCAGCGTTGACAGGACAGGTGTAGGCTACACCTTC. Amino acids: CSVDRTGVGYTF.

The chain's CDR3 is CASSDGGVGYSYNEQFF. CDR3 nucleotides: TGCGCCAGCAGTGACGGAGGGGTGGGATACTCCTACAATGAGCAGTTCTTC. The chain uses TRBV10-1 and TRBJ2-1; D is perhaps TRBD2 (6 bases). Germline lookup yields CDR1 WNHNN and CDR2 SYGVQD (reference sequence). Trimming cost V 3 bases and J 0 bases, with 15 bases left between them. The CDR3 extends over 17 amino acids.

The V and J genes are TRBV7-9 and TRBJ1-5; D is perhaps TRBD1 (6 bases). This CDR3 has 16 residues. Trimming shortened V by 4 bases and J by 5 bases, and 18 bases separated the two germline ends. The germline V gene encodes CDR1 SEHNR and CDR2 FQNEAQ (reference sequence). Written as DNA, the CDR3 is TGTGCCAGCAGCTCAGTCTGGGACAATCGGGATCAGCCCCAGCATTTT. This translates into CASSSVWDNRDQPQHF.

The rearrangement uses TRBV7-2 and TRBJ2-7; 11 nucleotides agree with TRBD2. The V and J ends lost 5 bases and 0 bases, in that order; junction bases with no gene match: 3. This CDR3 has 15 residues. The germline gives CDR1 SGHTA, CDR2 FQGNSA. The CDR3 loop is CASSITSGGSYEQYF. For the CDR3, the DNA is TGTGCCAGCAGCATAACTAGCGGGGGCTCCTACGAGCAGTACTTC.

The V and J genes are TRBV28 and TRBJ1-5; TRBD1 might be the D (5 bases). V dropped 8 bases and J dropped 3 bases, with 17 bases sitting between them. Per the germline V gene, CDR1 is MDHEN and CDR2 is SYDVKM. The CDR3 covers 15 residues. This CDR3 is CASENAQGFNQPQHF. The CDR3, as DNA: TGTGCCAGCGAAAATGCGCAGGGTTTCAATCAGCCCCAGCATTTT.

A single count supports this clone. The chain combines TRBV3-1 (or the pseudogene TRBV3-2) with TRBJ1-1, with TRBD1 as a possible D gene (5 bases). Trimming took 10 bases from V and 0 from J, leaving 12 bases between them. CDR3 size: 13 residues. In germline, CDR1 is LGHDT, CDR2 YNNKEL (reference sequence). The CDR3 region has the DNA TGTGCCACCACTCTACAGGTGAACACTGAAGCTTTCTTT. It codes for CATTLQVNTEAFF.

The chain uses TRBV18 and TRBJ1-2; weak D call: TRBD1 (6 bases). The CDR3 runs to 14 residues. Trimming left V 3 bases short and J 6 bases short, with 14 bases between. CDR1 and CDR2 from the germline V gene are KGHSH and LQKENI. CDR3 nucleotide sequence: TGTGCCAGCTCACCCGCGGGGGCGCGTCATGGCTACACCTTC. This translates into CASSPAGARHGYTF.

The V and J genes are TRBV4-1 and TRBJ2-7; tentatively, D is TRBD2 (6 bases). The CDR3 runs 15 residues. V lost 1 base to trimming and J lost 2 bases, with 12 bases between them. The germline CDR1 and CDR2 sequences are MGHRA and YSYEKL. The CDR3 DNA sequence: TGCGCCAGCAGCCAAGTCGCGGGGAAGACCTACGAGCAGTACTTC. Encoded protein: CASSQVAGKTYEQYF.

The chain carries TRBV5-1 and TRBJ2-7; TRBD1 matches at 9 bases. V trimming: 1 base; J trimming: 2 bases; junction bases outside the gene matches: 7. The length of the CDR3 is 16 residues. Looked up from germline, CDR1 is SGHRS and CDR2 is YFSETQ. The CDR3 bases are TGCGCCAGCAGCTTGAAGAGGACAGGGGCGGCCTACGAGCAGTACTTC. It specifies CASSLKRTGAAYEQYF. The variable domain in full, completed from reference TRBV5-1 and TRBJ2-7, reads KAGVTQTPRYLIKTRGQQVTLSCSPISGHRSVSWYQQTPGQGLQFLFEYFSETQRNKGNFPGRFSGRQFSNSRSEMNVSTLELGDSALYLCASSLKRTGAAYEQYFGPGTRLTVT.

The CDR3 sequence is CASSLTGTGFISGANVLTF. In nucleotides, the CDR3 is TGCGCCAGCAGCTTGACCGGGACAGGGTTCATCTCTGGGGCCAACGTCCTGACTTTC. The chain has TRBV5-1 and TRBJ2-6, with TRBD1 matching over 9 bases. Per the germline V gene, CDR1 is SGHRS and CDR2 is YFSETQ. The CDR3 length is 19 residues. Trimming took 1 base from V and 0 from J; bases not matched to a gene: 8. Full variable domain (rest looked up from reference TRBV5-1 and TRBJ2-6): KAGVTQTPRYLIKTRGQQVTLSCSPISGHRSVSWYQQTPGQGLQFLFEYFSETQRNKGNFPGRFSGRQFSNSRSEMNVSTLELGDSALYLCASSLTGTGFISGANVLTFGAGSRLTVL.

The genes are TRBV19 and TRBJ1-5, with D uncertain. Per germline, CDR1 LNHDA and CDR2 SQIVND (reference sequence). V lost 4 bases, J lost 3 bases, and 13 bases lay in between. The CDR3 loop spans 15 amino acids. The CDR3 is CASSRYREFNQPQHF. CDR3 nucleotides: TGTGCCAGTAGTAGATATCGGGAGTTCAATCAGCCCCAGCATTTT.

The rearrangement uses TRBV5-6 and TRBJ1-6, with D hard to call. This CDR3 spans 14 amino acids. Looked up from germline, CDR1 is SGHDT and CDR2 is YYEEEE. V lost 2 bases, J lost 7 bases, and 10 bases lay in between. The CDR3 region is CASSFGSVNSPLHF. DNA of the CDR3: TGTGCCAGCAGCTTTGGGAGTGTGAATTCACCCCTCCACTTT.

The table lists this clone with a count of one. The chain is built from TRBV27 and TRBJ2-7, with D perhaps TRBD1 (6 bases). Germline assignment: CDR1 MNHEY and CDR2 SMNVEV (reference sequence). V lost 5 bases to trimming and J lost 4 bases, with 12 bases between them. The CDR3 contains 13 residues. The CDR3 DNA sequence: TGTGCCAGCAGTCCACAGGACAGTTACGAGCAGTACTTC. Its translation: CASSPQDSYEQYF.

This sequence joins TRBV15 and TRBJ2-2; 9 bases align to TRBD1. The CDR3 extends over 16 amino acids. The V and J ends lost 1 base and 1 base, in that order; junction bases with no gene match: 1. The germline gives CDR1 LNHNV, CDR2 YYDKDF (reference sequence). Here the CDR3 DNA reads TGTGCCACCAGCAGAGCGACAGGGGGGAACACCGGGGAGCTGTTTTTT. Translation gives CATSRATGGNTGELFF.

This rearrangement joins TRBV4-1 to TRBJ2-2; D possibly corresponds to TRBD1 (5 bases). Germline assignment: CDR1 MGHRA and CDR2 YSYEKL. Between the trimmed V and J ends, which lost 0 bases and 1 base, there was a span of 12 bases. CDR3 size: 17 residues. CDR3 loop: CASSQDNRQMNTGELFF. As DNA, the CDR3 is TGCGCCAGCAGCCAAGATAATAGACAGATGAACACCGGGGAGCTGTTTTTT.